The 18 T cell receptor beta chains given below trace back to one sample, sequenced in a study of T cells in Graves' hyperthyroidism and ophthalmopathy. From RNA transcripts, TCR beta CDR3 regions were amplified. First-round RT-PCR of the TCR CDR3 relied on the HTBI primer set. MiXCR, run by TCRdb on the multiplex PCR reads, gives a single entry per CDR3 protein. The sample gives 650,000 to 800,000 distinct CDR3 sequences, about 45% of which show up once; about 7.2% is in the top ten. Specimen: peripheral blood or thyroid tissue (not recorded which). The source of these receptors is an adult man with Graves' disease, either hyperthyroidism or ophthalmopathy (not recorded which).

A note on this clonotype: The junction departs from germline at one end; a sequencing error may be responsible. The chain combines TRBV5-1 with TRBJ2-5, with D perhaps given as TRBD1 or TRBD2 (6 bases each). The CDR3 is 16 residues long. Germline CDR1 is SGHRS and CDR2 is YFSETQ. CDR3 region: CASSTSGGRRQETQYF. The CDR3 DNA sequence: TGTGCCAGCAGCACATCCGGGGGCAGGAGACAAGAGACCCAGTACTTC.

V usage is TRBV5-1 and J usage is TRBJ2-5; possibly TRBD2 for D (6 bases). CDR3 length: 15 residues. CDR1 is SGHRS and CDR2 is YFSETQ in the germline V gene. V was clipped by 4 bases and J by 5 bases, with 18 bases between them. CDR3 residues: CASSLSQTSSETQYF. Here the CDR3 DNA reads TGCGCCAGCAGCCTGTCTCAGACTAGTAGCGAGACCCAGTACTTC. Together with reference TRBV5-1 and TRBJ2-5, the CDR3 gives the full variable domain: KAGVTQTPRYLIKTRGQQVTLSCSPISGHRSVSWYQQTPGQGLQFLFEYFSETQRNKGNFPGRFSGRQFSNSRSEMNVSTLELGDSALYLCASSLSQTSSETQYFGPGTRLLVL.

This clonotype occurred a few times. The V and J genes are TRBV5-1 and TRBJ2-7; D is tentatively TRBD1 or TRBD2 (6 bases each). Germline V lookup: CDR1 SGHRS, CDR2 YFSETQ. Trimming removed 0 bases at V and 5 bases at J, with 15 bases between. The CDR3 sequence is 15 residues long. CDR3 sequence: CASSLEGGAANEQYF. CDR3 in DNA: TGCGCCAGCAGCTTGGAGGGGGGAGCTGCCAACGAGCAGTACTTC. Based on the CDR3 plus reference TRBV5-1 and TRBJ2-7, the full variable domain is KAGVTQTPRYLIKTRGQQVTLSCSPISGHRSVSWYQQTPGQGLQFLFEYFSETQRNKGNFPGRFSGRQFSNSRSEMNVSTLELGDSALYLCASSLEGGAANEQYFGPGTRLTVT.

The chain combines TRBV19 with TRBJ2-7, with 8 bases that match TRBD1. V dropped 5 bases and J dropped 6; count of bases not matched to a gene: 6. The CDR3 has 13 amino acids. Per the germline V gene, CDR1 is LNHDA and CDR2 is SQIVND (reference sequence). The CDR3 sequence: CASSSDRAREQYF. Here the CDR3 DNA reads TGTGCCAGTAGTTCGGACAGGGCGCGCGAGCAGTACTTC. Complete variable domain (other parts from reference TRBV19 and TRBJ2-7): DGGITQSPKYLFRKEGQNVTLSCEQNLNHDAMYWYRQDPGQGLRLIYYSQIVNDFQKGDIAEGYSVSREKKESFPLTVTSAQKNPTAFYLCASSSDRAREQYFGPGTRLTVT.

The V gene is TRBV7-9, the J gene TRBJ1-1, with D unclear. This CDR3 contains 12 residues. Deletions cut 7 bases from V and 3 bases from J, with 9 bases between. CDR1 SEHNR and CDR2 FQNEAQ come from the germline V gene (reference sequence). The CDR3 DNA follows: TGTGCCAGCATCGCGGATTACACTGAAGCTTTCTTT. This sequence encodes CASIADYTEAFF.

This clonotype occurred once. V gene TRBV29-1 combines with J gene TRBJ1-2; 7 bases line up with TRBD1. The trim removed 8 bases at V and 6 bases at J, leaving 12 bases unmatched. This CDR3 is 13 amino acids long. Germline lookup yields CDR1 SQVTM and CDR2 ANQGSEA. The CDR3: CSSYPDRVHGYTF. The CDR3 region has the DNA TGCAGCAGTTACCCCGACAGGGTTCATGGCTACACCTTC.

CDR3 in DNA: TGTGCCAGCAGCTTAGATAGCGGGGGGCTGCTGGAGACCCAGTACTTC. Its protein product is CASSLDSGGLLETQYF. V and J are TRBV7-2 and TRBJ2-5, with TRBD2 matching over 10 bases. There are 16 residues in the CDR3. The V segment lost 1 base and the J segment 5 bases; nucleotides outside the gene matches: 7. Germline values: CDR1 SGHTA, CDR2 FQGNSA.

This clonotype was seen only once. The V and J genes are TRBV12-3 or TRBV12-4 and TRBJ1-6; D ambiguous. Trimming took 6 bases from V and 6 from J, leaving 15 bases between them. The CDR3 is made up of 15 amino acids. The CDR3 DNA follows: TGTGCCAGCAGCCACCCCCCGCACGGTAATTCACCCCTCCACTTT. It codes for CASSHPPHGNSPLHF.

This clonotype was seen a handful of times. V usage is TRBV19 and J usage is TRBJ1-1, with TRBD1 matching 9 bases. The germline gives CDR1 LNHDA, CDR2 SQIVND (reference sequence). The junction had 10 bases not matched to a gene; V was cut back by 5 bases and J by 6 bases. The CDR3 is made up of 15 amino acids. This CDR3 is CASSVPGTGYPEAFF. CDR3 bases: TGTGCCAGTAGTGTCCCCGGGACAGGGTACCCTGAAGCTTTCTTT.

The chain joins TRBV29-1 to TRBJ1-2, with 8 bases identical to TRBD1. The CDR3 contains 15 residues. Germline V CDR1 and CDR2: SQVTM, ANQGSEA. V trimming: 6 bases; J trimming: 1 base; junction bases outside the gene matches: 10. The CDR3 protein is CSVRQGTEFNYGYTF. CDR3 bases: TGCAGCGTACGACAGGGGACAGAATTTAACTATGGCTACACCTTC.

At least ten counts were recorded for this clonotype. The chain joins TRBV7-6 to TRBJ2-5; TRBD2 aligns across 7 bases. The germline V gene encodes CDR1 SGHVS and CDR2 FNYEAQ. Trimming cost V 0 bases and J 5 bases; bases outside gene matches: 6. The CDR3 has 15 residues. This chain's CDR3 is CASSLALMGGETQYF. The CDR3 bases are TGTGCCAGCAGCTTAGCTCTCATGGGAGGGGAGACCCAGTACTTC.

This clonotype was observed many times. V is TRBV10-3 and J is TRBJ1-1, with D uncertain. This CDR3 is built from 14 residues. Germline values: CDR1 ENHRY, CDR2 SYGVKD. V was cut by 4 bases and J by 3 bases, with 12 bases left in between. In nucleotides, the CDR3 is TGTGCCATCAGTGGAGTTACGCGGGACACTGAAGCTTTCTTT. It specifies CAISGVTRDTEAFF.

In its sample, this clonotype was seen many times. The V and J genes are TRBV25-1 and TRBJ2-7; TRBD2 aligns across 13 bases. V was pared by 3 bases and J by 2 bases, with 7 bases of the junction left unmatched. The CDR3 sequence is 17 residues long. CDR1 is MGHDK and CDR2 is SYGVNS in the germline V gene. CDR3 in amino acids: CASSDKGLAGRTYEQYF. DNA for the CDR3: TGTGCCAGCAGTGATAAGGGACTAGCGGGACGCACCTACGAGCAGTACTTC.

Many counts were recorded for this clonotype. The V gene is TRBV29-1, the J gene TRBJ1-2; no definite D call. This CDR3 comprises 10 residues. From germline, CDR1 is SQVTM and CDR2 ANQGSEA. Trimming pared 4 bases from V and 4 bases from J, leaving 4 bases between. CDR3 sequence: CSVAPYGYTF. CDR3 coding DNA: TGCAGCGTTGCGCCCTATGGCTACACCTTC.

This clonotype was counted ten times or more. The genes are TRBV2 and TRBJ1-1, with D uncertain. Germline V gene data show CDR1 as SNHLY and CDR2 as FYNNEI. The length of the CDR3 is 12 residues. Trimming shortened V by 8 bases and J by 7 bases, and 14 bases separated the two germline ends. This CDR3 reads CASRETEREAFF. Written as DNA, the CDR3 is TGTGCCAGCCGGGAGACTGAACGTGAAGCTTTCTTT.

V gene TRBV20-1 combines with J gene TRBJ1-2; D is unclear. This CDR3 region has 13 residues. CDR1 is DFQATT and CDR2 is SNEGSKA in the germline V gene (reference sequence). V lost 3 bases and J 0 bases, leaving 8 bases between the germline ends. CDR3 residues: CSARGSPNYGYTF. CDR3 in DNA: TGCAGTGCTAGGGGCAGCCCTAACTATGGCTACACCTTC.

This clonotype was found many times. The chain links TRBV15 to TRBJ1-4, with D tentatively TRBD1 (6 bases). This CDR3 has 15 amino acids. V was pared by 1 base and J by 8 bases, with 14 bases between. Germline CDR1 and CDR2: LNHNV and YYDKDF (reference sequence). CDR3 sequence: CATSRVATGAEKLFF. CDR3 coding DNA: TGTGCCACCAGCAGAGTCGCGACAGGTGCAGAAAAACTGTTTTTT.

The chain is built from TRBV2 and TRBJ1-1, with unresolved D. Between the trimmed V and J ends, which lost 3 bases and 1 base, there was a span of 15 bases. Germline V gene sequence: CDR1 SNHLY, CDR2 FYNNEI. The CDR3 is 16 amino acids. CDR3 sequence reads: CASSDEWRGGNTEAFF. As DNA, the CDR3 is TGTGCCAGCAGTGACGAGTGGCGGGGTGGGAACACTGAAGCTTTCTTT.